Listed here is a single TCR beta chain. This clone has just one count. It has no known antigen specificity. Base qualities were left out, and no much larger clone turns up one base away. The library relied on the immunoSEQ multiplex PCR assay. For the multiplex PCR, a mixture combining 60 forward primers for TCR Vbeta segments and 13 reverse primers for TCR Jbeta segments was used. The CDR3 region of rearranged TCR beta genes was amplified from genomic DNA by a multiplex PCR assay. The Illumina HiSeq System was used to sequence the amplified TCR beta libraries as 87-base-pair reads. The source study handled its data this way. A later analysis counted tens of millions of unique TCR beta chains across the 670 or so repertoires, and some 11 million of these chains were shared by at least two donors. A nearest-neighbor algorithm error-corrected the raw reads and collapsed the reads into unique sequences, merging closely related sequences to remove PCR and sequencing errors. CDR3 sequences were aligned to IMGT reference sequences to assign V, D and J gene segments. For a sequence to be retained, a match of at least six nucleotides was required to both a V gene segment and a J gene segment. Rearrangements were classified as productive when the CDR3 lacked stop codons and remained in frame with V and J, and all other rearrangements were classified as non-productive. Following IMGT convention, CDR3 was defined as the stretch from the second conserved V-encoded cysteine to the conserved J-encoded phenylalanine. The earlier analysis of about 620 of the donors excluded sequences that lacked an unambiguous match to a single V gene segment. An earlier analysis of 587 of the donors classified V segments as functional when productive rearrangements were above 56.7% and as segregating when the standard deviation between donors was above 5%. A statistical classification framework was built for diagnosing cytomegalovirus status from the catalog of TCR beta chain sequences. V and J gene assignment, in a later analysis, came from comparing TCR nucleotide sequences with IMGT/GENE-DB human TR gene sequences. The TCRdist pipeline was used in a later analysis to assign CDR3 sequences and most-parsimonious VDJ recombination scenarios. In a later analysis, every TCR beta chain was defined by the combination of its CDR3 amino acid sequence and its V-gene family, and reads without a unique V-gene family were dropped. To address suspected cross-contamination and a sequencing artifact, a later analysis removed over 500 highly shared, low-generation-probability nucleotide sequences. In a later analysis, a clonal expansion index for each public chain was calculated from normalized within-repertoire ranks of inferred template counts. In a later analysis, generation probabilities were computed using a VDJ recombination model fitted to out-of-frame rearrangements, and the results were checked against IGoR. In a later analysis, hypergeometric tests were used to score TCR-TCR, TCR-HLA and TCR-CMV co-occurrence, with a repertoire-size bias correction applied to TCR pairs. In a later analysis, false discovery rates were estimated by permuting HLA or CMV assignments 20 times. In a later analysis, co-occurring TCRs were grouped using DBSCAN, with TCRdist sequence similarity added in when clustering inside HLA-allele-positive subsets. Repertoires with fewer than 30,000 or more than 120,000 public chains were left out of co-occurrence clustering, as were a handful of repertoires with anomalous nucleotide sharing. TCRdb provides this immuneACCESS table in a form limited to in-frame rearrangements. Some clones are lacking; in checked studies, under half of them reflect an unresolved V gene, and why the rest are absent is not known. The V and J calls and clone size come from that table; D and trimming were worked out from the DNA. This sample is represented by over 95,000 clones; under 85% of them were singletons. The top ten constitute approximately 9.9% of the sample.

The data were taken from a study of cytomegalovirus exposure and HLA in healthy donors (dated by TCRdb to between 2016 and 2019). Looking at the study overall: According to an earlier analysis of 587 of the donors, 150 million to 200 million T cells yielded roughly 110 million unique TCR beta sequences and 276 Gb of sequence data. About 280 gigabases of sequencing data and 70 million to 85 million unique TCR sequences were included in an early release covering 550 to 800 HLA-typed donors. Of the roughly 400 genotyped donors, roughly 85% fell in the genetic ancestry cluster associated with self-reported Caucasian donors. The study aimed to test whether cataloging public T cell receptors could reveal signatures of past pathogen exposure. The study used immunosequencing to profile the T cell repertoires of approximately 690 subjects and linked those repertoires to cytomegalovirus serostatus. In addition to the first cohort of 666 subjects, a separate validation cohort of 120 different subjects was used. To predict cytomegalovirus infection status, the study brought together high-throughput TCR immunosequencing, statistical association of individual TCRs with disease status, and machine learning. In a later analysis, previously published TCR beta repertoires from about 640 donors were re-analyzed and high-resolution HLA genotyping was added so that TCR occurrence patterns could be studied. In the later analysis, no new phenotypic data were used to find candidate immune exposures; instead, reliance was placed on TCR beta sequences and their occurrence across donors. In an earlier analysis of roughly 540 of the donors, high-throughput TCR beta sequencing was used to judge whether each TCR beta V gene segment behaved as functional or pseudogenic. Donor age, sex, ethnicity and CMV serostatus were compiled together with the repertoire data. In a later genetic analysis, genome-wide SNP genotypes for about three fifths of the roughly 670 donors were used, and that subset was treated as a discovery cohort. Every repertoire in the discovery cohort had been generated on one and the same sequencing platform. Both class I and class II loci were covered by HLA typing, at four-digit resolution. The number of donors typed differed by locus, with roughly 620-630 for A, B, C, DRB1 and DQB1, roughly 520 for DQA1, over 600 for DPA1, and 450 to 480 for DPB1. Because of strong linkage in the cohort, five DR-DQ haplotypes were treated as single units for association and clustering. Among 350 to 400 genotyped donors of the cohort, an average of around 240,000 unique TCR beta nucleotide sequences were sequenced per donor, roughly 20% of them non-productive. The paper's findings and limits, for the study overall: In an earlier analysis of about 540 of the donors, most TCR beta V segments were observed in productive rearrangements about 90% or about 30% of the time, broadly matching IMGT annotations. Immune exposure information for the cohort was limited to CMV serostatus. In a later analysis, 16,951 TCR beta sequences were associated with specific HLA alleles at a false discovery rate of 0.05. A few of the identified cytomegalovirus-associated TCR beta chains were confirmed in vitro to be specific for cytomegalovirus antigens. Because counts were too low, around 18 rarely observed V segments, including chromosome 9 orphons, were left out of the earlier analysis of about 620 of the donors. The authors suggested that the approach could potentially be generalized to other disease states and immunological phenotypes. In a later analysis, HLA-associated TCR beta chains showed more clonal expansion and lower generation probabilities than non-associated chains that were equally common. Roughly uniform sequencing depth across donors was assumed in presence/absence analyses, although this assumption may not hold. Because HLA typing was unavailable for some donors at each locus, only the typed subset was used in association tests. In a later analysis, the rate of TCR association differed among HLA loci, with DRB1 alleles having the most associated TCRs and HLA-C alleles having the fewest. A further reported finding was that TCR beta sequences accurately predicted the HLA-A and HLA-B alleles for most subjects in the first cohort. Most TCR sequences were observed very rarely across donors, whereas some public TCRs were present in many individuals. Only TCR beta chains were sequenced in this cohort, and the absence of alpha or paired-chain data limited detectable features. In both the original and validation cohorts, the classifier was reported to diagnose cytomegalovirus status with high specificity and sensitivity. An association between a missense DCLRE1C variant and V-gene and J-gene trimming of TCR beta chains was found in a later genetic analysis and replicated in an independent cohort. Compared with the roughly 720-donor mean, donors in an Asian-associated ancestry cluster had fewer N-insertions in productive TCRs, according to a later genetic analysis. Linkage disequilibrium might explain the correlated functional status among segregating V segments, but an unknown experimental factor could not be excluded. The sequencing pipeline was judged likely to have produced a cluster of highly shared sequence variants as a technical artifact. When HLA alleles, especially DR and DQ, strongly co-occurred, attributing TCR associations to individual alleles was difficult. Some IMGT-functional V segments, including TRBV6-2 and TRBV6-3, could not be distinguished by the 87-base-pair reads and were therefore excluded. Most CMV-associated TCR beta chains appeared to be HLA-restricted in a later analysis, and the HLA associations seemed to be driven largely by CMV exposure. In the study, roughly 160 TCR beta chains were listed as associated with cytomegalovirus. A later analysis reported that several top co-occurrence clusters appeared linked to parvovirus B19, influenza, CMV and Epstein-Barr virus.

The CDR3 starts with the cysteine, ends with the phenylalanine, and has 16 residues. Only the CDR3 part of the read is kept: 48 bases, read in frame from the first base. From the germline V gene, CDR1 is SGDLS and CDR2 is YYNGEE. V is reduced by 3 bases and J by 3 bases, leaving a spacing of 18 bases between them. The cohort comprised 710 or so healthy bone marrow donors. At the time of sampling, all cohort members were nominally healthy, though unrecorded immune exposures were likely present. The donor was CMV seropositive and was included in the group of some 290 seropositive cohort members. A peripheral blood sample was provided by each donor, and peripheral blood mononuclear cells were used for TCR beta sequencing. Genomic DNA was extracted from the blood cell samples with the Qiagen DNeasy Blood Extraction Kit.

This TCR was recovered from a man in his forties in good health and CMV-seropositive. The material sequenced was PBMCs. Here the chain combines TRBV9 and TRBJ1-2; the D gene is possibly TRBD1, with 5 bases matching. CDR3 loop: CASSASGRAGHYGYTF. The DNA is TGTGCCAGCAGCGCTTCGGGCAGGGCCGGGCACTATGGCTACACCTTC.